This passage covers 3 T cell receptor beta chains from one sample sequenced in a study of technical replicates of blood from a few donors. Some clones are missing from TCRdb's copy, which holds only in-frame ones; the method was immunoSEQ multiplex PCR. The table has 65,000 to 90,000 clones, approximately 93% seen once. Sequenced sample: T cells isolated from PBMCs. The receptors derive from a human donor in good health.

V is TRBV5-1 and J is TRBJ2-2; TRBD1 might be the D (7 bases). The CDR3 sequence is 19 residues long. V dropped 4 bases and J dropped 1 base, with 23 bases sitting between them. Looked up from germline, CDR1 is SGHRS and CDR2 is YFSETQ. The CDR3 here is CASSLPLRYRGLNTGELFF. In DNA form, the CDR3 reads TGCGCCAGCAGCCTCCCCCTTCGTTACAGGGGACTGAACACCGGGGAGCTGTTTTTT.

This chain joins TRBV7-9 and TRBJ2-7; tentatively, D is TRBD2 (6 bases). Deletions cut 1 base from V and 7 bases from J, with 14 bases between. There are 14 residues in the CDR3. The germline CDR1 and CDR2 sequences are SEHNR and FQNEAQ (reference sequence). The CDR3 spells CASSLGDFPGEQYF. CDR3 DNA sequence: TGTGCCAGCAGCTTAGGGGACTTTCCTGGGGAGCAGTACTTC. Full variable domain (outside the CDR3, taken from reference TRBV7-9 and TRBJ2-7): DTGVSQNPRHKITKRGQNVTFRCDPISEHNRLYWYRQTLGQGPEFLTYFQNEAQLEKSRLLSDRFSAERPKGSFSTLEIQRTEQGDSAMYLCASSLGDFPGEQYFGPGTRLTVT.

V and J are TRBV4-1 and TRBJ2-2, with 10 bases matching TRBD2. J lost 5 bases, V lost 1 base, and 4 bases had no gene match. CDR3 length: 16 residues. Germline assignment: CDR1 MGHRA and CDR2 YSYEKL. CDR3 residues: CASSQVRTSGTGELFF. CDR3 in DNA: TGCGCCAGCAGCCAAGTAAGGACTAGCGGTACCGGGGAGCTGTTTTTT.